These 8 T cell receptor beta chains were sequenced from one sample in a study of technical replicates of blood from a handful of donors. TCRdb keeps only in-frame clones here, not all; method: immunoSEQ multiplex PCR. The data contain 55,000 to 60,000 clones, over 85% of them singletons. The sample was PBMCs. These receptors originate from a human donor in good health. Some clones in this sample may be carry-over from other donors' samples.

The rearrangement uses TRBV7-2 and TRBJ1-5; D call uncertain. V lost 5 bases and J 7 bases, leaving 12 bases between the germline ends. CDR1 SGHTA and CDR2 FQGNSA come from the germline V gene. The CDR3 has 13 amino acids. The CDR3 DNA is TGTGCCAGCAGCGTCCAGGTGGGCCAGCCCCAGCATTTT. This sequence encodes CASSVQVGQPQHF.

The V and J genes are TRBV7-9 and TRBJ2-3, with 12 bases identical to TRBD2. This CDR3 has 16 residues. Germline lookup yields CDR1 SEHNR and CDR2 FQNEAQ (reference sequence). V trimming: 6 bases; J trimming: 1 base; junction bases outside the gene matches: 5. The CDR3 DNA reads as TGTGCCAGCAGTTTTTGGACTAGCGGGGGCACAGATACGCAGTATTTT. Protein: CASSFWTSGGTDTQYF.

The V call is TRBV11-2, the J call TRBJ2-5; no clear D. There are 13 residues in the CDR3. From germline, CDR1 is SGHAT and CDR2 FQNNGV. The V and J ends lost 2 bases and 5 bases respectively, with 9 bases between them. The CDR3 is CASSLRSRETQYF. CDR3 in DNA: TGTGCCAGCAGCTTAAGGAGCCGGGAGACCCAGTACTTC. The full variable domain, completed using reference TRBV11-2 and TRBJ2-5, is EAGVAQSPRYKIIEKRQSVAFWCNPISGHATLYWYQQILGQGPKLLIQFQNNGVVDDSQLPKDRFSAERLKGVDSTLKIQPAKLEDSAVYLCASSLRSRETQYFGPGTRLLVL.

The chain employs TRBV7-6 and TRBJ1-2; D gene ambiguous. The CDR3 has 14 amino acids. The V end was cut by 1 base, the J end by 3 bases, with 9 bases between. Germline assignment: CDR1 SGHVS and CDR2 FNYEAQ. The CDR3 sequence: CASSLDPRYYGYTF. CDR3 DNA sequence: TGTGCCAGCAGCTTAGATCCCAGATACTATGGCTACACCTTC.

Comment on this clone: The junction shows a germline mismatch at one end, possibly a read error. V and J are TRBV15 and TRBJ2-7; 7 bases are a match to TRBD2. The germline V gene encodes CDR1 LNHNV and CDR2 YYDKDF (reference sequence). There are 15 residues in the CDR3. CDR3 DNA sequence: TGTGCCACCAGCAGAAGTTGGGAGGGATCCTCCGAGCAGTACTTC. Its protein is CATSRSWEGSSEQYF.

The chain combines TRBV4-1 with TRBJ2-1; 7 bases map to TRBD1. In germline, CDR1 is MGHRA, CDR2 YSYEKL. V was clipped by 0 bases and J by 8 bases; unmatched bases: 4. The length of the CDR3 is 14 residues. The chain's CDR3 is CASSQETGSDEQFF. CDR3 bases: TGCGCCAGCAGCCAAGAGACAGGGTCCGATGAGCAGTTCTTC.

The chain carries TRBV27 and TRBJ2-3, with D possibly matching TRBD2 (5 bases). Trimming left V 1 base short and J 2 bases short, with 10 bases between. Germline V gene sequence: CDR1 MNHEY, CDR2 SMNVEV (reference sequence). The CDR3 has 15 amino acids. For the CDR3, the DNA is TGTGCCAGCAGTTTATTGCCTAGCAACACAGATACGCAGTATTTT. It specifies CASSLLPSNTDTQYF.

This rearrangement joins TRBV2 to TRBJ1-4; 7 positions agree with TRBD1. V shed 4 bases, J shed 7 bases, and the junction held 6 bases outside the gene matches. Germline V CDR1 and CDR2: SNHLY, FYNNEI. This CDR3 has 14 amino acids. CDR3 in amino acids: CASSGLTGSEKLFF. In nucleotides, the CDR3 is TGTGCCAGCAGTGGCCTGACAGGGAGTGAAAAACTGTTTTTT.